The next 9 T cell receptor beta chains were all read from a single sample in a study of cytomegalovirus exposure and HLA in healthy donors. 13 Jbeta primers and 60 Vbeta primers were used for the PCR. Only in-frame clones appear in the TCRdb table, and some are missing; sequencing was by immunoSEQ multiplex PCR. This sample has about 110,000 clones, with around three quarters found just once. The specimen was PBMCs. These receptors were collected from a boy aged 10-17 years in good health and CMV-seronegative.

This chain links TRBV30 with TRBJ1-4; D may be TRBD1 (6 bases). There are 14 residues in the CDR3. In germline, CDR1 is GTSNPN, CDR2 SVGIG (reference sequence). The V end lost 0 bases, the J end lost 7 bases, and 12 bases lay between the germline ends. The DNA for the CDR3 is TGTGCCTGGAGTGTTCCTACAGGGTTTGAAAAACTGTTTTTT. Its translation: CAWSVPTGFEKLFF.

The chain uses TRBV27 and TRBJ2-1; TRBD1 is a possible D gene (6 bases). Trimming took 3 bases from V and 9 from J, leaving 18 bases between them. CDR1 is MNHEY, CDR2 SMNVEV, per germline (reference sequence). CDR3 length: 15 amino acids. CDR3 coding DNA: TGTGCCAGCAGTTTGCAGGGGTTTGGCATCACTGAGCAGTTCTTC. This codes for CASSLQGFGITEQFF.

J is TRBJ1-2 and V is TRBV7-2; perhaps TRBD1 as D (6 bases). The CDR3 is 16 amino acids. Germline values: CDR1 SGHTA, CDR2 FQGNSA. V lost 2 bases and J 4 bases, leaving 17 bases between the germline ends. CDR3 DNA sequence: TGTGCCAGCAGCTTAACTGACAAGGGGGTCGCCTATGGCTACACCTTC. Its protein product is CASSLTDKGVAYGYTF.

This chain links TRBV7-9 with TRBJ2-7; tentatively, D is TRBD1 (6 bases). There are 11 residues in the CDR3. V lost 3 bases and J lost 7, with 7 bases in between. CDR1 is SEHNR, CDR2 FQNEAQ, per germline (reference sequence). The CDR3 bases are TGTGCCAGCAGCTTCCAGGGGGAGCAGTACTTC. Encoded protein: CASSFQGEQYF.

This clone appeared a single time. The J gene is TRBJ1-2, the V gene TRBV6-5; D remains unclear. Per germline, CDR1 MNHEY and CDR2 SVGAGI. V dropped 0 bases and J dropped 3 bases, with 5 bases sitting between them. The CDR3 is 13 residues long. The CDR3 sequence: CASSYSRDYGYTF. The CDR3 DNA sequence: TGTGCCAGCAGTTACTCGCGAGACTATGGCTACACCTTC.

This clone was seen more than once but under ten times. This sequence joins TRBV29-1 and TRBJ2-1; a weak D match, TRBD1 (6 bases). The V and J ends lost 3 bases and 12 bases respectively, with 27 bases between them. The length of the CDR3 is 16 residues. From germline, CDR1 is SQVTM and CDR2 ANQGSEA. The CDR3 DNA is TGCAGCGTTGACCCGGGTGGGACAAGGGTCCCTAAGGGGCAGTTCTTC. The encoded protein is CSVDPGGTRVPKGQFF.

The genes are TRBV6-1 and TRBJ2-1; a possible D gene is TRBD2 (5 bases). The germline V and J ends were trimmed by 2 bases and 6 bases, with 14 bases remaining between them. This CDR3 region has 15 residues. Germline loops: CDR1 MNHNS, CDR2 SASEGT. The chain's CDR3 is CASSERAGRLNEQFF. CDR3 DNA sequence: TGTGCCAGCAGTGAACGTGCGGGCAGGCTCAATGAGCAGTTCTTC.

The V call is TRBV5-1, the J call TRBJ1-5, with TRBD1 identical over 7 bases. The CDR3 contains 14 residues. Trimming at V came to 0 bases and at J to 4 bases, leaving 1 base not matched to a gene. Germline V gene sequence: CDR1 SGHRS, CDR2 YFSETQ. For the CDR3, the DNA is TGCGCCAGCAGCTTGGAGGGACAGAATCAGCCCCAGCATTTT. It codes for CASSLEGQNQPQHF.

CDR3 region: CAWSVSSGVYLPQYF. CDR3 coding DNA: TGTGCCTGGAGTGTCTCTAGCGGGGTCTACCTTCCGCAGTATTTT. The rearrangement links TRBV30 to TRBJ2-3, with TRBD2 matching over 9 bases. The germline V gene encodes CDR1 GTSNPN and CDR2 SVGIG (reference sequence). The trim removed 0 bases at V and 10 bases at J, leaving 11 bases unmatched. The CDR3 loop spans 15 amino acids.